This TCR beta chain came from a study of cytomegalovirus exposure and HLA in healthy donors. Findings and limits, study-wide: Follow-up analysis seemed to connect common viral pathogens with several of the most significant clusters identified.

This clone was observed a few times. Its antigen is currently unknown. Primers included in the PCR were 60 Vbeta and 13 Jbeta primers. Repertoires were generated with immunoSEQ multiplex PCR, while TCRdb's copy carries only in-frame clones and drops some. The data show 150,000 to 200,000 clones, about 62% seen once. The germline V gene encodes CDR1 MGHRA and CDR2 YSYEKL. This CDR3 comprises 16 residues. J lost 6 bases, V lost 1 base, and 9 bases had no gene match. The specimen sequenced was PBMCs. The gene calls are TRBV4-1 and TRBJ2-1; 7 bases align to TRBD2. The receptor's source is a man aged 35 to 55 in good health and CMV-seronegative. The CDR3 nucleotides are TGCGCCAGCAGCCAAGGCCCCGGACTAGGTAGCAATGAGCAGTTCTTC. Its translation is CASSQGPGLGSNEQFF.